These 19 T cell receptor beta chains share one sample of origin, sequenced in a study of T cell clones after liver transplantation (dated by TCRdb to about 2019). Libraries were built with the immunoSEQ multiplex PCR assay. Drawn from immuneACCESS, this table holds only the in-frame rearrangements with V and J called that TCRdb kept. Clones are partly lost; checked studies trace under half to an unresolved V gene and leave the rest unexplained. In all, the sample holds some 60,000 clones, and about 70% of those were seen once. The ten largest clones represent over 14% of the sample. What the time point label conveys for this sample: pre-transplant. Sequenced material: CD4+ T cells from blood, taken before liver transplant. Receptors originate from a human donor who received a liver transplant.

This chain links TRBV6-1 with TRBJ1-1; TRBD1 matches 12 bases. This CDR3 has 15 amino acids. Trimming removed 7 bases from V and 8 bases from J; junction bases left unmatched: 11. Germline V gene data show CDR1 as MNHNS and CDR2 as SASEGT. The CDR3 nucleotides read TGTGCCAGCATTCCGGGACAGGGGGCAATATCGGAAGCTTTCTTT. Its translation: CASIPGQGAISEAFF.

The rearrangement links TRBV7-9 to TRBJ2-7; D is perhaps TRBD2 (6 bases). CDR3 length: 14 amino acids. The ends were cut back, 5 bases at V and 0 bases at J, with 11 bases in the middle. From germline, CDR1 is SEHNR and CDR2 FQNEAQ (reference sequence). In nucleotides, the CDR3 is TGTGCCAGCAGCGCAACCGGGAGCTCCTACGAGCAGTACTTC. This gives the protein CASSATGSSYEQYF.

Only a few counts were recorded for this clone. V and J are TRBV7-2 and TRBJ2-3; 12 bases match TRBD2. CDR1 and CDR2 (germline): SGHTA, FQGNSA. CDR3 length: 14 residues. With 4 bases clipped from V and 4 bases from J, the junction kept 0 bases outside the gene matches. The CDR3 DNA follows: TGTGCCAGCAGCTCTAGCGGGGGGGCAGATACGCAGTATTTT. This gives the protein CASSSSGGADTQYF. The full variable domain, with the rest looked up from reference TRBV7-2 and TRBJ2-3, is GAGVSQSPSNKVTEKGKDVELRCDPISGHTALYWYRQSLGQGLEFLIYFQGNSAPDKSGLPSDRFSAERTGGSVSTLTIQRTQQEDSAVYLCASSSSGGADTQYFGPGTRLTVL.

The chain employs TRBV6-1 and TRBJ2-7; 10 nucleotides align to TRBD2. Looked up from germline, CDR1 is MNHNS and CDR2 is SASEGT. The CDR3 totals 13 residues. V trimming: 5 bases; J trimming: 2 bases; junction bases outside the gene matches: 0. As DNA, the CDR3 is TGTGCCAGCAGTACTAGCGGGACCTACGAGCAGTACTTC. Translation gives CASSTSGTYEQYF.

This clone was counted a single time. The chain couples TRBV25-1 to TRBJ1-4; D gene ambiguous. CDR1 and CDR2 (germline): MGHDK, SYGVNS. The V gene lost 2 bases and the J gene lost 0 bases, with 7 bases spanning the gap. The length of the CDR3 is 15 residues. The CDR3 DNA follows: TGTGCCAGCAGTGAACAGCGAGCAACTAATGAAAAACTGTTTTTT. It encodes CASSEQRATNEKLFF.

The chain links TRBV18 to TRBJ1-4, with TRBD1 identical over 7 bases. Germline loops: CDR1 KGHSH, CDR2 LQKENI. V trimming: 3 bases; J trimming: 3 bases; junction bases outside the gene matches: 1. CDR3 size: 14 residues. Written as DNA, the CDR3 is TGTGCCAGCTCACCCACAGGGGCTAATGAAAAACTGTTTTTT. The encoded protein is CASSPTGANEKLFF.

The rearrangement links TRBV29-1 to TRBJ1-1; D is unclear. This CDR3 spans 13 amino acids. V lost 6 bases, J lost 4 bases, and 15 bases lay in between. Germline assignment: CDR1 SQVTM and CDR2 ANQGSEA. Written as DNA, the CDR3 is TGCAGCGTACTCACTTTCGCGGGCACTGAAGCTTTCTTT. It translates to CSVLTFAGTEAFF. Variable domain in full (rest from reference TRBV29-1 and TRBJ1-1): SAVISQKPSRDICQRGTSLTIQCQVDSQVTMMFWYRQQPGQSLTLIATANQGSEATYESGFVIDKFPISRPNLTFSTLTVSNMSPEDSSIYLCSVLTFAGTEAFFGQGTRLTVV.

This chain uses TRBV18 with TRBJ1-5, with D tentatively TRBD1 (6 bases). Germline V gene data show CDR1 as KGHSH and CDR2 as LQKENI. Deletions cut 3 bases from V and 2 bases from J, with 11 bases between. This CDR3 region has 15 residues. CDR3 amino acids: CASSPLAGGNQPQHF. The CDR3 DNA is TGTGCCAGCTCACCCCTGGCAGGGGGCAATCAGCCCCAGCATTTT. Complete variable domain (other parts from reference TRBV18 and TRBJ1-5): NAGVMQNPRHLVRRRGQEARLRCSPMKGHSHVYWYRQLPEEGLKFMVYLQKENIIDESGMPKERFSAEFPKEGPSILRIQQVVRGDSAAYFCASSPLAGGNQPQHFGDGTRLSIL.

V is TRBV7-2 and J is TRBJ2-2; a possible D gene is TRBD1 (6 bases). Germline V gene lookup returns CDR1 SGHTA and CDR2 FQGNSA. V was cut by 5 bases and J by 4 bases, with 14 bases left in between. The CDR3 runs 15 residues. The CDR3 sequence: CASSPSWGPTGELFF. In DNA, the CDR3 is TGTGCCAGCAGCCCCTCCTGGGGGCCCACCGGGGAGCTGTTTTTT.

The rearrangement uses TRBV2 and TRBJ2-5, with TRBD2 matching over 7 bases. J was trimmed by 4 bases and V by 2 bases; bases with no gene match: 4. Germline lookup yields CDR1 SNHLY and CDR2 FYNNEI. The CDR3 runs to 14 residues. CDR3 nucleotide sequence: TGTGCCAGCAGTGAATTGGGCGGGGGAGAGACCCAGTACTTC. Protein sequence: CASSELGGGETQYF.

The chain recombines TRBV5-4 with TRBJ1-1; 9 bases are shared with TRBD1. The length of the CDR3 is 16 residues. CDR1 is SGHNT, CDR2 YYREEE, per germline (reference sequence). Losses at the gene ends were 3 bases for V and 5 bases for J; bases not matched to a gene: 11. CDR3 residues: CASSSGGGQGGTEAFF. As DNA, the CDR3 is TGTGCCAGCAGCTCTGGGGGGGGACAGGGCGGGACTGAAGCTTTCTTT.

V gene TRBV30 combines with J gene TRBJ1-2; the D is unclear. The CDR3 contains 11 residues. Germline V gene lookup returns CDR1 GTSNPN and CDR2 SVGIG (reference sequence). The V end lost 0 bases, the J end lost 8 bases, and 7 bases lay between the germline ends. The CDR3 sequence is CAWSVLHGYTF. The CDR3 DNA is TGTGCCTGGAGTGTATTACACGGCTACACCTTC. Looking up the rest from reference TRBV30 and TRBJ1-2 gives the full variable domain: SQTIHQWPATLVQPVGSPLSLECTVEGTSNPNLYWYRQAAGRGLQLLFYSVGIGQISSEVPQNLSASRPQDRQFILSSKKLLLSDSGFYLCAWSVLHGYTFGSGTRLTVV.

This clone is medium-sized by share. This rearrangement joins TRBV27 to TRBJ2-1; perhaps TRBD1 as D (5 bases). CDR1 is MNHEY and CDR2 is SMNVEV in the germline V gene (reference sequence). There are 15 residues in the CDR3. V was clipped by 5 bases and J by 5 bases, with 16 bases between them. This CDR3 is CASSPRRGIDNEQFF. CDR3 sequence (DNA): TGTGCCAGCAGTCCCCGAAGGGGCATCGACAATGAGCAGTTCTTC.

The genes are TRBV2 and TRBJ1-1, with 7 bases aligning to TRBD1. This CDR3 is 12 amino acids long. Trimming removed 10 bases from V and 3 bases from J; junction bases left unmatched: 5. Germline assignment: CDR1 SNHLY and CDR2 FYNNEI. As DNA, the CDR3 is TGTGCCACCCAGGGGGGCGACACTGAAGCTTTCTTT. Translated: CATQGGDTEAFF.

The chain combines TRBV5-8 with TRBJ2-1; TRBD2 aligns across 14 bases. The CDR3 length is 17 residues. V shed 4 bases and J 4 bases; nucleotides not matched to a gene: 7. Germline CDR1 reads SGHTS; CDR2 reads YDEGEE. The CDR3 loop is CASSVRLAGGKYNEQFF. CDR3 in DNA: TGTGCCAGCAGCGTCAGACTAGCGGGGGGGAAATACAATGAGCAGTTCTTC.

This clone was seen at least ten times. The chain links TRBV5-1 to TRBJ1-1, with TRBD1 as a possible D gene (5 bases). V dropped 0 bases and J dropped 2 bases, with 11 bases sitting between them. CDR3 size: 15 residues. Germline values: CDR1 SGHRS, CDR2 YFSETQ. In DNA form, the CDR3 reads TGCGCCAGCAGCTTGGCGGGGGGGGATAACACTGAAGCTTTCTTT. Residues: CASSLAGGDNTEAFF.

V gene TRBV29-1 combines with J gene TRBJ2-5; a weak D match, TRBD1 (6 bases). This CDR3 is 13 amino acids long. V shed 4 bases and J shed 2 bases, with 11 bases lying between them. Germline V gene sequence: CDR1 SQVTM, CDR2 ANQGSEA. CDR3 protein: CSVGGHLQETQYF. The CDR3 DNA is TGCAGCGTTGGGGGACACCTACAAGAGACCCAGTACTTC. The full variable domain, rest sourced from reference TRBV29-1 and TRBJ2-5, is SAVISQKPSRDICQRGTSLTIQCQVDSQVTMMFWYRQQPGQSLTLIATANQGSEATYESGFVIDKFPISRPNLTFSTLTVSNMSPEDSSIYLCSVGGHLQETQYFGPGTRLLVL.

The genes are TRBV9 and TRBJ2-5, with 8 bases aligning to TRBD2. Germline-derived CDR1 and CDR2 are SGDLS and YYNGEE. The CDR3 totals 17 residues. J lost 5 bases, V lost 3 bases, and 15 bases had no gene match. CDR3 amino acids: CASSAGGSGGRGETQYF. The CDR3 DNA sequence: TGTGCCAGCAGCGCTGGGGGGAGCGGGGGCCGGGGGGAGACCCAGTACTTC.

The V gene is TRBV6-1, the J gene TRBJ1-5; D gene unclear. Trimming shortened V by 4 bases and J by 7 bases, and 11 bases separated the two germline ends. CDR1 is MNHNS, CDR2 SASEGT, per germline. CDR3 length: 13 amino acids. CDR3 in amino acids: CASSASFLQPQHF. The CDR3 region has the DNA TGTGCCAGCAGTGCCTCCTTTTTACAGCCCCAGCATTTT.